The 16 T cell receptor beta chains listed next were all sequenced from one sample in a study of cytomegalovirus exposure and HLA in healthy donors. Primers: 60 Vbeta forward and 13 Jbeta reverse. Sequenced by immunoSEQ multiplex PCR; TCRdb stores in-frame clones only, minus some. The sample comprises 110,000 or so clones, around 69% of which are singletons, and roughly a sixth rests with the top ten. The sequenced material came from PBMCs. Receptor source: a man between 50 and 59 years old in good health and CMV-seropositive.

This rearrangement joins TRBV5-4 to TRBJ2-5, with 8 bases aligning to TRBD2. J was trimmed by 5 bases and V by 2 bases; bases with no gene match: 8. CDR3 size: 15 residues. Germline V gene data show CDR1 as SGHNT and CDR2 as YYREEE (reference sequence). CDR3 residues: CASSFTSGGEETQYF. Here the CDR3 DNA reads TGTGCCAGCAGCTTCACTAGCGGAGGGGAGGAGACCCAGTACTTC.

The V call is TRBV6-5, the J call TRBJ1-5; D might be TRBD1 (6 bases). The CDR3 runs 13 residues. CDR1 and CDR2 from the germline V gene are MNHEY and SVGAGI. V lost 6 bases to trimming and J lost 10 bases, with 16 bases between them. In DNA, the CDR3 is TGTGCCAGCAGCCTTACAGGGTTAGGTCCCCAGCATTTT. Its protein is CASSLTGLGPQHF.

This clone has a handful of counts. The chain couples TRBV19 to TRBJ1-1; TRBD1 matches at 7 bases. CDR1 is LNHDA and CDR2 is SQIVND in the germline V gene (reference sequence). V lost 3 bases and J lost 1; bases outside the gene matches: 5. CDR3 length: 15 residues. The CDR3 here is CASSMGRQGNTEAFF. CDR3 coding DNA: TGTGCCAGTAGTATGGGGAGACAGGGGAACACTGAAGCTTTCTTT.

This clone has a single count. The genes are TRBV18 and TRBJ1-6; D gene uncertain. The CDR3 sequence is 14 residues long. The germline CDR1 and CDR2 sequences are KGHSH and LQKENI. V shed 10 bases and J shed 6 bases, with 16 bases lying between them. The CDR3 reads CATRPDGINSPLHF. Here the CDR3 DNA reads TGTGCCACCCGACCCGACGGGATTAATTCACCCCTCCACTTT.

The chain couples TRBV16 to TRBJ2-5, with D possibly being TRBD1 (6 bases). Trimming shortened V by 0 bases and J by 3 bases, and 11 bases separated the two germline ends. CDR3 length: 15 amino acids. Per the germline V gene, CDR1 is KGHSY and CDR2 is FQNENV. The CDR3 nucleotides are TGTGCCAGCAGCCAATCTTCGACAGGAGAAGAGACCCAGTACTTC. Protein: CASSQSSTGEETQYF.

CDR3 in amino acids: CASSLGRGASDTQYF. DNA for the CDR3: TGCGCCAGCAGCCTTGGCAGGGGGGCTTCAGATACGCAGTATTTT. The J gene is TRBJ2-3, the V gene TRBV5-1; TRBD1 is a possible D gene (7 bases). V was cut by 4 bases and J by 4 bases, with 16 bases left in between. CDR3 length: 15 residues. Germline CDR1 SGHRS, CDR2 YFSETQ.

The chain's CDR3 is CASSLRLAAAYNEQFF. The CDR3 bases are TGTGCCAGCAGCTTAAGGCTAGCTGCCGCCTACAATGAGCAGTTCTTC. The chain uses TRBV7-8 and TRBJ2-1; D might be TRBD2 (5 bases). Germline CDR1 is SGHVS and CDR2 is FQNEAQ. The V gene lost 2 bases and the J gene lost 2 bases, with 13 bases spanning the gap. This CDR3 has 16 residues.

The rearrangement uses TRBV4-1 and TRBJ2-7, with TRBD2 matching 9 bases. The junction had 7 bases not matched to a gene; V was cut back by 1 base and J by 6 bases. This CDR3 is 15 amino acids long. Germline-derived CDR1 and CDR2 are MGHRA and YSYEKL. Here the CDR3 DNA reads TGCGCCAGCAGCCAAGGGGTAGCGGGAGCGGGCGAGCAGTACTTC. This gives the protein CASSQGVAGAGEQYF.

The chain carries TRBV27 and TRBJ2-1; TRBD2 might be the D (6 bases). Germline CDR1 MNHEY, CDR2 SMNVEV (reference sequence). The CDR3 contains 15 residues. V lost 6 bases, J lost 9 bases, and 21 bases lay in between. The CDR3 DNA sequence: TGTGCCAGCAGCCCTCTTAGAGGGAGGAGCGGTGAGCAGTTCTTC. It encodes CASSPLRGRSGEQFF.

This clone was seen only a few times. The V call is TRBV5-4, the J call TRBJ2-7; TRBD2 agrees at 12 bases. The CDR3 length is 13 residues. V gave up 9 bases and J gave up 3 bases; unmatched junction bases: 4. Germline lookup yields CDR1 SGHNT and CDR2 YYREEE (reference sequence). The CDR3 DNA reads TGTGCCACCCGACTAGCGGGGGACTACGAGCAGTACTTC. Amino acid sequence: CATRLAGDYEQYF.

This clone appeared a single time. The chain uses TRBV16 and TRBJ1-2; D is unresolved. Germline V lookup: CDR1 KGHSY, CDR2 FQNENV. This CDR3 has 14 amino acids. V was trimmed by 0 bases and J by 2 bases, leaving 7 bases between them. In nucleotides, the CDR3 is TGTGCCAGCAGCCAATCGGCGGGGAACTATGGCTACACCTTC. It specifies CASSQSAGNYGYTF.

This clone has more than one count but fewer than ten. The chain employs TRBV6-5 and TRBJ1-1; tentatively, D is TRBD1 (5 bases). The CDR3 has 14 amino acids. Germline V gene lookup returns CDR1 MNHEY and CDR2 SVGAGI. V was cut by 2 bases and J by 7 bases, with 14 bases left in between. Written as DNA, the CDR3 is TGTGCCAGCAGTTACACGGAGGGGAACGGTGAAGCTTTCTTT. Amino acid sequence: CASSYTEGNGEAFF.

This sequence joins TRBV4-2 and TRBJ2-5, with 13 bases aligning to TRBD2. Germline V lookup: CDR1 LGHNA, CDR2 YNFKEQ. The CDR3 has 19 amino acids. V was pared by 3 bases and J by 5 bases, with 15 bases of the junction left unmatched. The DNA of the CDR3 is TGTGCCAGCAGCCAGCTACTTCTAGGACTAGCGGGAGTGGGGGAGACCCAGTACTTC. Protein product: CASSQLLLGLAGVGETQYF.

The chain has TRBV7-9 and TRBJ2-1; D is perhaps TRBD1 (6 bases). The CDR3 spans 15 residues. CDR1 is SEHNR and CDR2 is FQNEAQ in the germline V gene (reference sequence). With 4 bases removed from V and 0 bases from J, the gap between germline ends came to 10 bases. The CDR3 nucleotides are TGTGCCAGCAGCTGGGACACAAGCTCCTACAATGAGCAGTTCTTC. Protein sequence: CASSWDTSSYNEQFF.

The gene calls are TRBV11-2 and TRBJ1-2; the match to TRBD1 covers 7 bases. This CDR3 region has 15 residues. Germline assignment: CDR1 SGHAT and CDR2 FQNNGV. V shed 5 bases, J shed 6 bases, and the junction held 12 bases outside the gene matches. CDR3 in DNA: TGTGCCAGCAGCGTTCCTGGTAAGGGGGCCCATGGCTACACCTTC. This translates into CASSVPGKGAHGYTF.

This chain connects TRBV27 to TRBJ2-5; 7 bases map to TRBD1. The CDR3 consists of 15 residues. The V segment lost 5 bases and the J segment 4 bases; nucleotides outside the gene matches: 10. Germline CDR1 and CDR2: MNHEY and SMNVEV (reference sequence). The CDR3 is CASSVGQALVETQYF. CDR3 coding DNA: TGTGCCAGCAGTGTTGGACAGGCTCTGGTAGAGACCCAGTACTTC.